Below are 9 T cell receptor beta chains sequenced from a single sample in a study of PD-L1 blockade in urothelial cancer. Time point in this sample: pretreatment peripheral blood. Profiling relied on immunoSEQ multiplex PCR, and the TCRdb table lists in-frame clones only, not all of them. The table has roughly 40,000 clones, approximately 91% seen once. The material was PBMCs, obtained around atezolizumab (anti-PD-L1) treatment. These receptors were taken from a donor over 35 with urothelial cancer.

The chain links TRBV4-3 to TRBJ2-5; TRBD2 matches 11 bases. J was trimmed by 5 bases and V by 0 bases; bases with no gene match: 11. Germline V CDR1 and CDR2: LGHNA, YSLEER. The CDR3 has 18 residues. The CDR3 DNA reads TGCGCCAGCAGCCAAGATCTGGTCCTAGCGGGAGGAGGGGAGACCCAGTACTTC. Translated: CASSQDLVLAGGGETQYF.

This clone appeared once. The genes are TRBV16 and TRBJ2-7; TRBD2 aligns across 7 bases. Looked up from germline, CDR1 is KGHSY and CDR2 is FQNENV. The CDR3 contains 19 residues. Germline trimming cut 2 bases from V and 0 bases from J; bases unmatched to any gene: 16. The CDR3 spells CASSQIDWGGSGRSYEQYF. The CDR3 DNA reads as TGTGCCAGCAGCCAAATCGACTGGGGGGGGTCCGGGCGCTCCTACGAGCAGTACTTC.

The chain is built from TRBV6-4 and TRBJ2-3; D might be TRBD1 (6 bases). The CDR3 loop spans 14 amino acids. CDR1 is MRHNA, CDR2 SNTAGT, per germline. Trimming took 4 bases from V and 6 from J, leaving 14 bases between them. CDR3 protein: CASSASQGRDTQYF. The DNA for the CDR3 is TGTGCCAGCAGTGCGTCCCAGGGGCGGGATACGCAGTATTTT.

The sample holds a few counts of this clone. The chain is built from TRBV5-8 and TRBJ1-5; possible D gene TRBD1, 5 bases. The germline V gene has CDR1 SGHTS and CDR2 YDEGEE. The CDR3 runs 17 residues. V lost 4 bases to trimming and J lost 0 bases, with 17 bases between them. DNA of the CDR3: TGTGCCAGCAGCCCCGGCGGGGGACTGTATAGCAATCAGCCCCAGCATTTT. Translation: CASSPGGGLYSNQPQHF.

Remarks on this clone: An end of the junction does not agree with germline; a read error may underlie this. The gene calls are TRBV7-7 and TRBJ2-1, with 8 bases lining up with TRBD1. This CDR3 has 15 amino acids. Per the germline V gene, CDR1 is SSHAT and CDR2 is FNYEAQ (reference sequence). For the CDR3, the DNA is TGTGCTAGCAGCTCCCGACAGGGGTGGGACAATGAGCAGTTCTTC. Amino acid sequence: CASSSRQGWDNEQFF. The full variable domain, in which reference TRBV7-7 and TRBJ2-1 provide the parts outside the CDR3, is GAGVSQSPRYKVTKRGQDVTLRCDPISSHATLYWYQQALGQGPEFLTYFNYEAQPDKSGLPSDRFSAERPEGSISTLTIQRTEQRDSAMYRCASSSRQGWDNEQFFGPGTRLTVL.

The chain couples TRBV15 to TRBJ2-3; 11 nucleotides align to TRBD2. The V and J ends lost 1 base and 6 bases, in that order; junction bases with no gene match: 12. CDR1 LNHNV and CDR2 YYDKDF come from the germline V gene (reference sequence). The CDR3 runs to 18 residues. CDR3 DNA sequence: TGTGCCACCAGCAGAGGGGTACCACTAGCGGGAGTGGCGGATACGCAGTATTTT. Residues: CATSRGVPLAGVADTQYF.

The chain combines TRBV28 with TRBJ1-2, with D maybe TRBD1 (6 bases). Germline V gene lookup returns CDR1 MDHEN and CDR2 SYDVKM. Trimming shortened V by 7 bases and J by 2 bases, and 14 bases separated the two germline ends. This CDR3 is built from 14 residues. The CDR3 nucleotides read TGTGCCAGCACCACGCCGGGACAAAACTATGGCTACACCTTC. Protein product: CASTTPGQNYGYTF.

The rearrangement links TRBV25-1 to TRBJ1-3; D possibly corresponds to TRBD1 (6 bases). The CDR3 loop spans 15 amino acids. The germline V and J ends were trimmed by 3 bases and 4 bases, with 13 bases remaining between them. Germline V gene data show CDR1 as MGHDK and CDR2 as SYGVNS. CDR3 DNA: TGTGCCAGCAGTGAGCCGGGGGGGGGCGGAAACACCATATATTTT. It codes for CASSEPGGGGNTIYF.

CDR3 sequence reads: CASRAGGFYEQYF. The CDR3 DNA follows: TGTGCCAGCAGAGCAGGGGGGTTCTACGAGCAGTACTTC. The V and J genes are TRBV6-5 and TRBJ2-7; perhaps TRBD1 as D (7 bases). The germline V gene has CDR1 MNHEY and CDR2 SVGAGI. CDR3 length equals 13 residues. Trimming cost V 6 bases and J 3 bases, with 12 bases left between them.